This T cell receptor (beta chain) was sequenced during a study of T cell responses to AZD1222 COVID-19 vaccine. The wider study: Pooled in the analysis were second doses at about 4 or about 12 weeks.

The CDR3 covers 13 residues. Germline V gives CDR1 SGHTA, CDR2 FQGTGA. Trimming cost V 3 bases and J 5 bases, with 10 bases left between them. Profiling relied on immunoSEQ multiplex PCR, and the TCRdb table lists in-frame clones only, not all of them. The table shows roughly 80,000 clones, with roughly nine tenths occurring only once. General study points: Baseline antibody screening turned up just six seropositive AZD1222 recipients.

To note about this clone: Its target is unknown.

This material consisted of peripheral blood, taken on day 0 of AZD1222 vaccination. This chain uses TRBV7-3 with TRBJ2-5; perhaps D is TRBD1 or TRBD2 (5 bases each). This receptor was taken from an adult in good health. The CDR3 region has the DNA TGTGCCAGCAGCTTCTTTTGGGGGGAGACCCAGTACTTC. It codes for CASSFFWGETQYF.